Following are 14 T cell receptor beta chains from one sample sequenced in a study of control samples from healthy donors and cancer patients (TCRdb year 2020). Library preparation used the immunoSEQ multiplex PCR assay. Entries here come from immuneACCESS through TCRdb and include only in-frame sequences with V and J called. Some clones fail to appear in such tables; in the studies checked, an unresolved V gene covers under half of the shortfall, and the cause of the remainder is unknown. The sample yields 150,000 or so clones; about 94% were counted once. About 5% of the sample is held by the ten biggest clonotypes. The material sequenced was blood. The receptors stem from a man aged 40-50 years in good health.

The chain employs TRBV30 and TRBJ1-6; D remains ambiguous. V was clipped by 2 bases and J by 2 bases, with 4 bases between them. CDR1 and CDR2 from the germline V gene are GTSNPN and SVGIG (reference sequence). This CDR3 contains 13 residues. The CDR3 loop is CAWSRPYNSPLHF. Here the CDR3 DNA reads TGTGCCTGGAGTAGGCCCTATAATTCACCCCTCCACTTT.

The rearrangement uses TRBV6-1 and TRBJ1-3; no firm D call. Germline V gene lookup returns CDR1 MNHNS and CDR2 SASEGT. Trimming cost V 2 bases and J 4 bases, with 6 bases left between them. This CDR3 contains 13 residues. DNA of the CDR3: TGTGCCAGCAGTGAAACTCAGGGAAACACCATATATTTT. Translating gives CASSETQGNTIYF.

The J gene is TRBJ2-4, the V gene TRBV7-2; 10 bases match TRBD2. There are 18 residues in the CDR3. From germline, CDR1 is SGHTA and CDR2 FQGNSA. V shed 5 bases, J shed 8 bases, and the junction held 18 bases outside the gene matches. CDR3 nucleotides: TGTGCCAGCAGCCGGCGGGCTAGCGGGGGCCTCAGCGGTGACATTCAGTACTTC. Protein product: CASSRRASGGLSGDIQYF.

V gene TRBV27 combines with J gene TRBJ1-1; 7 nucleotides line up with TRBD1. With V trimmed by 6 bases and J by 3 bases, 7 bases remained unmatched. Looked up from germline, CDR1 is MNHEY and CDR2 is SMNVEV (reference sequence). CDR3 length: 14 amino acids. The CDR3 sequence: CASSSGGVDTEAFF. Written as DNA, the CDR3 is TGTGCCAGCAGCTCAGGGGGGGTGGACACTGAAGCTTTCTTT.

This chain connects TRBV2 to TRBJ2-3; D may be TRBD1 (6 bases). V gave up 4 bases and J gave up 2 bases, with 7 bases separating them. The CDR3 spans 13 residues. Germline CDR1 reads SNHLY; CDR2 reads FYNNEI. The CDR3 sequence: CASSGGPTDTQYF. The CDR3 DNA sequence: TGTGCCAGCAGTGGGGGGCCCACAGATACGCAGTATTTT.

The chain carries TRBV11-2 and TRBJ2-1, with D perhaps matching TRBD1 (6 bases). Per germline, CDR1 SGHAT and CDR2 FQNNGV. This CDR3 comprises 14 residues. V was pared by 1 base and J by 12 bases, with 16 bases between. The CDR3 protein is CASSLVVGTMSQFF. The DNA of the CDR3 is TGTGCCAGCAGCTTAGTCGTCGGGACAATGTCGCAGTTCTTC.

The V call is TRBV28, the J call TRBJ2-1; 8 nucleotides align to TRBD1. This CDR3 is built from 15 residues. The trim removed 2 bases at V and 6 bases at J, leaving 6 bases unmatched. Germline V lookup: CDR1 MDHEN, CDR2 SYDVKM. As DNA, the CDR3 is TGTGCCAGCAGTTTAGGTGGGGACAGGAGCAATGAGCAGTTCTTC. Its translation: CASSLGGDRSNEQFF.

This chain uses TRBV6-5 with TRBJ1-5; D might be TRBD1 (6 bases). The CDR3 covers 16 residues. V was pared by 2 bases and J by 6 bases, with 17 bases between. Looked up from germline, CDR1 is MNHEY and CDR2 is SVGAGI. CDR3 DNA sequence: TGTGCCAGCAGTTACCCCGCGGGGGCGGTTGGTCAGCCCCAGCATTTT. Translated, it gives CASSYPAGAVGQPQHF.

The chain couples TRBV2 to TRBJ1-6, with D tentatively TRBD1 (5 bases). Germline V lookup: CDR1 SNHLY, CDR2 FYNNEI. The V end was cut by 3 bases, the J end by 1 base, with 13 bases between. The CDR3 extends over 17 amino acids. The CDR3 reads CASSDRPRASYNSPLHF. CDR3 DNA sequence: TGTGCCAGCAGTGATCGTCCCAGGGCGTCCTATAATTCACCCCTCCACTTT.

The CDR3, as DNA: TGCAGCGTTGGGGACTCTCTCTATGGCTACACCTTC. Encoded protein: CSVGDSLYGYTF. This chain connects TRBV29-1 to TRBJ1-2; D possibly corresponds to TRBD1 (5 bases). The CDR3 sequence is 12 residues long. V was shortened by 4 bases and J by 4 bases, with 10 bases between the two germline ends. Germline CDR1 and CDR2: SQVTM and ANQGSEA.

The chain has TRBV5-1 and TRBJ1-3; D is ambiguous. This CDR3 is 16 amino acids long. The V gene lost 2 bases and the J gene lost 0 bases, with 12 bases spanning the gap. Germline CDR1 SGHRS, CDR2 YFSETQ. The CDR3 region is CASSFSQSDSGNTIYF. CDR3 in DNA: TGCGCCAGCAGCTTCAGTCAGTCCGACTCTGGAAACACCATATATTTT.

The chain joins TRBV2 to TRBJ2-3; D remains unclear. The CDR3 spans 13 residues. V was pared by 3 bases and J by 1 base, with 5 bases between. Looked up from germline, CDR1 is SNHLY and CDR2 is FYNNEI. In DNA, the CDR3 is TGTGCCAGCAGTGATATGGGCACAGATACGCAGTATTTT. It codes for CASSDMGTDTQYF.

CDR3 sequence reads: CASSYLRGTDTQYF. The CDR3 DNA is TGTGCCAGCAGTTACCTCCGGGGCACAGATACGCAGTATTTT. The chain employs TRBV6-6 and TRBJ2-3; D gene ambiguous. The CDR3 is made up of 14 amino acids. Germline CDR1 is MNHNY and CDR2 is SVGAGI (reference sequence). Trimming shortened V by 2 bases and J by 1 base, and 7 bases separated the two germline ends.

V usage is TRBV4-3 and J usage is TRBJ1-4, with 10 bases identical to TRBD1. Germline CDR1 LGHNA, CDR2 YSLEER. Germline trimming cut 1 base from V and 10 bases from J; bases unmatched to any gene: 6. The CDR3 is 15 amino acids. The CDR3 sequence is CASSQGRTGGGKLFF. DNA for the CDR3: TGCGCCAGCAGCCAAGGCAGGACAGGGGGGGGAAAACTGTTTTTT.